The entry that follows covers one T cell receptor (beta chain) sequence. Its antigen remains unidentified. These data come from a study of T cell responses to AZD1222 COVID-19 vaccine. Points from the study as a whole: The number of AZD1222 recipients seropositive at baseline was only five to seven. Dominant CD4 TCR responses targeted spike regions 160-218 and 743-854. Clonal diversity was possibly underestimated, and the donors were mostly white British, with more females.

Produced via immunoSEQ multiplex PCR; TCRdb's table is partial and in-frame only. The sample includes approximately 180,000 clones, 80% to 90% of them seen just once. Germline lookup yields CDR1 GTSNPN and CDR2 SVGIG (reference sequence). V was clipped by 4 bases and J by 11 bases; unmatched bases: 16. This CDR3 is built from 15 residues. The chain couples TRBV30 to TRBJ2-3; 9 bases are shared with TRBD2. The TCR was taken from an adult in good health. The sequencing used peripheral blood, collected on day 0 of AZD1222 vaccination. This chain's CDR3 is CAWKAAGGYGGGQYF. In nucleotides, the CDR3 is TGTGCCTGGAAGGCAGCGGGGGGATACGGCGGAGGGCAGTATTTT.